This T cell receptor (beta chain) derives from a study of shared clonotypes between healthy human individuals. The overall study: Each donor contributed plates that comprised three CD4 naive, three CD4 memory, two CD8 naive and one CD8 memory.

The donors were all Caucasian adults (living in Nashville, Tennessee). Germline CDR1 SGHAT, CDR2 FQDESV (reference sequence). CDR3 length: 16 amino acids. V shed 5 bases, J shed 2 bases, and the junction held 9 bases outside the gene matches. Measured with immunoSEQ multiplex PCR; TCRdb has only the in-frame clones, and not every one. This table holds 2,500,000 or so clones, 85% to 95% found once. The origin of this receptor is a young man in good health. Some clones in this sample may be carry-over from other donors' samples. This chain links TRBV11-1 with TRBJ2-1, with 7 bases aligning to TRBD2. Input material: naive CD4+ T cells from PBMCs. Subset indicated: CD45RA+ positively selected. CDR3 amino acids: CASSTRSREAYNEQFF. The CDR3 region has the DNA TGTGCCAGCAGCACACGGTCCCGGGAGGCCTACAATGAGCAGTTCTTC. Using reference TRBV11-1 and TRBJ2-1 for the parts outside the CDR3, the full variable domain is EAEVAQSPRYKITEKSQAVAFWCDPISGHATLYWYRQILGQGPELLVQFQDESVVDDSQLPKDRFSAERLKGVDSTLKIQPAELGDSAMYLCASSTRSREAYNEQFFGPGTRLTVL.